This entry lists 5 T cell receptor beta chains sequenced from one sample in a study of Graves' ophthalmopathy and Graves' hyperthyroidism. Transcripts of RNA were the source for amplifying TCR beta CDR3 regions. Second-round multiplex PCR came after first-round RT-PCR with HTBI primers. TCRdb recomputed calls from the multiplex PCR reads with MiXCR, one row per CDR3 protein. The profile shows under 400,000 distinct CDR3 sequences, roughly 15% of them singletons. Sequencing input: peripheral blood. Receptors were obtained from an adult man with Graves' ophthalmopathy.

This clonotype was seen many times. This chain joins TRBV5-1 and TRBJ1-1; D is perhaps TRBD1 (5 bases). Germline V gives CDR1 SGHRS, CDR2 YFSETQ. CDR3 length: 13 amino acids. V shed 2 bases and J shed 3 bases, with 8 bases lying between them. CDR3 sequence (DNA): TGCGCCAGCAGCTTCCTAGGGGACACTGAAGCTTTCTTT. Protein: CASSFLGDTEAFF. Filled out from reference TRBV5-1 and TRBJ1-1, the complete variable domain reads KAGVTQTPRYLIKTRGQQVTLSCSPISGHRSVSWYQQTPGQGLQFLFEYFSETQRNKGNFPGRFSGRQFSNSRSEMNVSTLELGDSALYLCASSFLGDTEAFFGQGTRLTVV.

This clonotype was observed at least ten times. The CDR3, as DNA: TGTGCCAGCAGCTTAGAGGGGGGGAAGTTAAATCAGCCCCAGCATTTT. Amino acids: CASSLEGGKLNQPQHF. The rearrangement links TRBV7-3 to TRBJ1-5, with a tentative D call TRBD1 (6 bases). V lost 2 bases to trimming and J lost 4 bases, with 15 bases between them. The CDR3 length is 16 residues. Germline V gene lookup returns CDR1 SGHTA and CDR2 FQGTGA.

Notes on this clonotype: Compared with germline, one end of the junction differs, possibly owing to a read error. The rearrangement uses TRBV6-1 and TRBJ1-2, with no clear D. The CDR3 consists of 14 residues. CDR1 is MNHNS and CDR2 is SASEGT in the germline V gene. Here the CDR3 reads CASSEVGGGYGYSF. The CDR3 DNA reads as TGTGCCAGCAGTGAAGTGGGAGGAGGCTATGGCTACAGCTTC.

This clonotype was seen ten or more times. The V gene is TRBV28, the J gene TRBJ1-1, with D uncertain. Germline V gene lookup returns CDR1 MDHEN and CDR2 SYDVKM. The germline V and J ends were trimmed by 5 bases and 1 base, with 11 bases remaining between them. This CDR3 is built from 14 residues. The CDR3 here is CASSIIDGNTEAFF. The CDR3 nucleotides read TGTGCCAGCAGTATAATAGACGGGAACACTGAAGCTTTCTTT.

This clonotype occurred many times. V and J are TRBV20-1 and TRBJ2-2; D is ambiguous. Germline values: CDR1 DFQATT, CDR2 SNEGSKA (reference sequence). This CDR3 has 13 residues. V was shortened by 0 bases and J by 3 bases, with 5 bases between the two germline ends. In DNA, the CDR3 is TGCAGTGCTAGAGATCCCTACACCGGGGAGCTGTTTTTT. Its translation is CSARDPYTGELFF.